The 9 T cell receptor beta chains reported below all come from one sample, sequenced in a study of beta chain features in type 1 diabetes. Overall study findings and caveats: Within each of all four CD4+ subsets, Type 1 diabetes patients had TCRB CDR3s that were moderately but significantly shorter.

Expressed TCRB transcripts got sequenced, as all isolated RNA was reverse transcribed. Clones were read by immunoSEQ multiplex PCR, and TCRdb kept only the in-frame ones, dropping some. The data contain about 740,000 clones, under 15% of them seen just once; the ten biggest clones take up approximately 0.02%. Antigens of these TCRs are unknown. Sequenced input: naive CD4+ T cells from blood. The receptors stem from a man aged 18 to 30 with type 1 diabetes.

This rearrangement joins TRBV7-9 to TRBJ2-3; TRBD1 matches 8 bases. The trim removed 8 bases at V and 2 bases at J, leaving 6 bases unmatched. From germline, CDR1 is SEHNR and CDR2 FQNEAQ (reference sequence). The CDR3 extends over 14 amino acids. The CDR3 reads CASGDRGPTDTQYF. DNA for the CDR3: TGTGCCAGCGGCGACAGGGGCCCCACAGATACGCAGTATTTT.

This clone was seen a few times. The chain is built from TRBV6-1 and TRBJ1-1; D call uncertain. The germline CDR1 and CDR2 sequences are MNHNS and SASEGT. The CDR3 loop spans 15 amino acids. The V and J ends lost 4 bases and 1 base respectively, with 13 bases between them. In nucleotides, the CDR3 is TGTGCCAGCAGTGCCCTCCGGGCCTCGAACACTGAAGCTTTCTTT. Protein sequence: CASSALRASNTEAFF.

This clone was detected a few times. The chain couples TRBV6-6 to TRBJ2-7; D is possibly TRBD1 or TRBD2 (5 bases each). V shed 2 bases and J shed 7 bases, with 18 bases lying between them. Germline V gene data show CDR1 as MNHNY and CDR2 as SVGAGI (reference sequence). The CDR3 runs 15 residues. The DNA of the CDR3 is TGTGCCAGCAGTTACGGGACCCGCTGGGAAGAGGAGCAGTACTTC. The encoded protein is CASSYGTRWEEEQYF.

This clone was recorded a few times. The rearrangement links TRBV5-1 to TRBJ2-1; D may be TRBD1 (5 bases). The CDR3 has 14 amino acids. V was cut by 4 bases and J by 0 bases, with 8 bases left in between. The V gene's germline CDR1 is SGHRS and CDR2 YFSETQ. DNA for the CDR3: TGCGCCAGCAGCGGGGCAAGCTCCTACAATGAGCAGTTCTTC. Its translation is CASSGASSYNEQFF.

This clone appeared a few times. The chain combines TRBV2 with TRBJ1-5; the D is unclear. Germline assignment: CDR1 SNHLY and CDR2 FYNNEI. The V end lost 6 bases, the J end lost 3 bases, and 21 bases lay between the germline ends. CDR3 length: 17 residues. CDR3 loop: CASSLAGRARNNQPQHF. The CDR3 region has the DNA TGTGCCAGCAGCCTCGCGGGCCGGGCCAGGAACAATCAGCCCCAGCATTTT.

This clone was seen a few times. The chain combines TRBV7-9 with TRBJ1-5; D perhaps matches TRBD1 (6 bases). Trimming took off 5 bases at V and 3 bases at J, with 8 bases between the two ends. Germline CDR1 reads SEHNR; CDR2 reads FQNEAQ (reference sequence). This CDR3 region has 13 residues. CDR3 in DNA: TGTGCCAGCAGCAGGGGGGACAATCAGCCCCAGCATTTT. It yields the protein CASSRGDNQPQHF.

This chain links TRBV5-1 with TRBJ2-5; D is tentatively TRBD1 or TRBD2 (5 bases each). Trimming cost V 3 bases and J 1 base, with 13 bases left between them. Germline assignment: CDR1 SGHRS and CDR2 YFSETQ. The CDR3 has 15 residues. The CDR3 DNA sequence: TGCGCCAGCAGCTCCATAAGTGGGGGCCAAGAGACCCAGTACTTC. Protein product: CASSSISGGQETQYF. Full variable domain (missing parts from reference TRBV5-1 and TRBJ2-5): KAGVTQTPRYLIKTRGQQVTLSCSPISGHRSVSWYQQTPGQGLQFLFEYFSETQRNKGNFPGRFSGRQFSNSRSEMNVSTLELGDSALYLCASSSISGGQETQYFGPGTRLLVL.

The chain links TRBV20-1 to TRBJ1-2; D ambiguous. CDR1 DFQATT and CDR2 SNEGSKA come from the germline V gene (reference sequence). V was shortened by 5 bases and J by 6 bases, with 10 bases between the two germline ends. CDR3 length: 11 amino acids. The CDR3 DNA reads as TGCAGTGCTGATTCTTTGGATGGCTACACCTTC. Amino acid sequence: CSADSLDGYTF.

This clone was found a few times. The chain recombines TRBV7-3 with TRBJ2-2; 11 positions agree with TRBD1. V lost 5 bases to trimming and J lost 6 bases; unmatched junction nucleotides: 5. The germline CDR1 and CDR2 sequences are SGHTA and FQGTGA. The CDR3 spans 15 residues. The CDR3 DNA sequence: TGTGCCAGCAGCCCTCGGACAGGGGGCCCCGGGGAGCTGTTTTTT. Protein sequence: CASSPRTGGPGELFF. The complete variable domain, with remaining parts taken from reference TRBV7-3 and TRBJ2-2, reads GAGVSQTPSNKVTEKGKYVELRCDPISGHTALYWYRQSLGQGPEFLIYFQGTGAADDSGLPNDRFFAVRPEGSVSTLKIQRTERGDSAVYLCASSPRTGGPGELFFGEGSRLTVL.